This T cell receptor (beta chain) was sequenced in a study of blood T cell repertoires in COVID-19. About the study: Whether acute or convalescent, the COVID-19 samples came from the United States, Italy and Spain. Sources were T cells, B-cell-depleted T cells, or PBMCs; the material itself was cDNA or gDNA.

In the original processing: Nucleated cell number was recorded as an estimate derived from reference gene primer amplification. Libraries were prepared by immunoSEQ multiplex PCR; TCRdb keeps only in-frame clonotypes and omits some of them. V, J and clone size reflect that table, while D and trimming were determined from the DNA. The sample holds approximately 230,000 clones; roughly 89% are singletons and the top ten take roughly 2.3%. The CDR3 length is 14 residues. Germline loops: CDR1 SGHTA, CDR2 FQGNSA. Trimming pared 2 bases from V and 8 bases from J, leaving 13 bases between. This clonotype originated in a man aged 25-45 years who had recovered from COVID-19. V gene TRBV7-2 combines with J gene TRBJ2-1, with D tentatively TRBD2 (5 bases). Specimen: peripheral blood. In DNA, the CDR3 is TGTGCCAGCAGCTTAATGCTGGACTCCCATGAGCAGTTCTTC. Its translation: CASSLMLDSHEQFF.